Below, 13 T cell receptor beta chains from the same sample are listed, as sequenced in a study of T cell repertoires in cytomegalovirus infection. TCRdb reprocessed the reads with MiXCR, giving one entry per CDR3 protein. Found here are 370,000 or so distinct CDR3 sequences, about 35% of them singletons; the top ten hold about 13%. Their specific antigens are unknown. The input for sequencing was cultured PBMCs, taken from culture after CMV antigen stimulation. Source of these receptors: a human donor in good health (CMV status not recorded). Some clones in this sample may be carry-over from other donors' samples.

The rearrangement uses TRBV10-3 and TRBJ2-6; 9 bases are a match to TRBD1. After removal of 3 bases from V and 1 base from J, the junction contained 7 bases not matched to a gene. Germline values: CDR1 ENHRY, CDR2 SYGVKD. The CDR3 loop spans 18 amino acids. CDR3 DNA sequence: TGTGCCATCAGTGACCCAGACAGGGGGACTTCTGGGGCCAACGTCCTGACTTTC. Its translation is CAISDPDRGTSGANVLTF.

The genes are TRBV5-1 and TRBJ2-7, with D perhaps matching TRBD2 (6 bases). The V gene's germline CDR1 is SGHRS and CDR2 YFSETQ. This CDR3 has 15 residues. The V end was cut by 4 bases, the J end by 0 bases, with 14 bases between. The CDR3 sequence is CASSPGLQSSYEQYF. The DNA for the CDR3 is TGCGCCAGCAGCCCGGGACTCCAGAGCTCCTACGAGCAGTACTTC.

The chain joins TRBV30 to TRBJ1-5; D perhaps matches TRBD1 (6 bases). Deletions cut 1 base from V and 0 bases from J, with 10 bases between. This CDR3 has 15 residues. The germline V gene encodes CDR1 GTSNPN and CDR2 SVGIG (reference sequence). The CDR3: CAWSGTVYSNQPQHF. CDR3 coding DNA: TGTGCCTGGAGTGGGACAGTCTATAGCAATCAGCCCCAGCATTTT.

The chain links TRBV6-1 to TRBJ1-2; D is perhaps TRBD1 (6 bases). Germline V gene sequence: CDR1 MNHNS, CDR2 SASEGT. CDR3 length: 15 residues. The V and J ends lost 1 base and 4 bases respectively, with 13 bases between them. The CDR3 here is CASSEGAGVFYGYTF. CDR3 coding DNA: TGTGCCAGCAGTGAAGGGGCAGGGGTCTTCTATGGCTACACCTTC.

V gene TRBV6-2 or TRBV6-3 combines with J gene TRBJ2-1; D is undetermined. Germline CDR1 is MNHEY and CDR2 is SVGEGT. CDR3 length: 12 amino acids. Between the trimmed V and J ends, which lost 2 bases and 8 bases, there was a span of 7 bases. This chain's CDR3 is CASSYGRDEQFF. DNA for the CDR3: TGTGCCAGCAGTTACGGTCGGGATGAGCAGTTCTTC.

The CDR3 coding sequence is TGCAGTGCTAGAGACGAAGTCACTGAAGCTTTCTTT. As protein: CSARDEVTEAFF. The gene calls are TRBV20-1 and TRBJ1-1, with D unresolved. Deletions cut 0 bases from V and 4 bases from J, with 6 bases between. Germline-derived CDR1 and CDR2 are DFQATT and SNEGSKA (reference sequence). This CDR3 has 12 residues.

This chain connects TRBV7-2 to TRBJ2-7; D may correspond to TRBD1 or TRBD2 (5 bases each). The ends were cut back, 4 bases at V and 7 bases at J, with 14 bases in the middle. Per the germline V gene, CDR1 is SGHTA and CDR2 is FQGNSA. This CDR3 contains 13 residues. CDR3 sequence reads: CASSSMGVGEQYF. CDR3 nucleotide sequence: TGTGCCAGCAGCTCCATGGGGGTCGGGGAGCAGTACTTC. Variable domain in full (rest from reference TRBV7-2 and TRBJ2-7): GAGVSQSPSNKVTEKGKDVELRCDPISGHTALYWYRQSLGQGLEFLIYFQGNSAPDKSGLPSDRFSAERTGGSVSTLTIQRTQQEDSAVYLCASSSMGVGEQYFGPGTRLTVT.

The chain is built from TRBV27 and TRBJ2-3, with 12 bases fitting TRBD2. CDR1 is MNHEY and CDR2 is SMNVEV in the germline V gene (reference sequence). This CDR3 is 16 amino acids long. Trimming cost V 11 bases and J 3 bases; bases outside gene matches: 12. DNA of the CDR3: TGTGCCTCGAACCGGGGACTAGCGGGTCCTACAGATACGCAGTATTTT. Translating it yields CASNRGLAGPTDTQYF.

This clonotype was detected only once. The chain carries TRBV12-3 or TRBV12-4 and TRBJ2-1, with D unclear. The CDR3 consists of 12 residues. Between the trimmed V and J ends, which lost 1 base and 7 bases, there was a span of 5 bases. The CDR3 region is CASSLVVNEQFF. Here the CDR3 DNA reads TGTGCCAGCAGTTTAGTGGTGAATGAGCAGTTCTTC.

This clonotype showed up many times. This CDR3 is CASSPRVAASTDTQYF. In DNA form, the CDR3 reads TGTGCCAGCAGCCCTCGGGTAGCGGCTAGCACAGATACGCAGTATTTT. The rearrangement joins TRBV7-2 to TRBJ2-3; possible D gene TRBD2, 6 bases. Trimming removed 5 bases at V and 0 bases at J, with 15 bases between. The CDR3 runs to 16 residues. The V gene's germline CDR1 is SGHTA and CDR2 FQGNSA.

The chain uses TRBV30 and TRBJ2-2; D call uncertain. Deletions cut 2 bases from V and 5 bases from J, with 9 bases between. This CDR3 is 13 amino acids long. CDR1 and CDR2 (germline): GTSNPN, SVGIG (reference sequence). The CDR3 DNA follows: TGTGCCTGGAGTAGTTCCATAACCGGGGAGCTGTTTTTT. Translating gives CAWSSSITGELFF.

The J gene is TRBJ2-2, the V gene TRBV5-4; weak D call: TRBD2 (6 bases). Per the germline V gene, CDR1 is SGHNT and CDR2 is YYREEE (reference sequence). The length of the CDR3 is 14 residues. V lost 0 bases, J lost 6 bases, and 9 bases lay in between. CDR3: CASSLVGGAGELFF. The CDR3 nucleotides are TGTGCCAGCAGCTTGGTGGGGGGAGCCGGGGAGCTGTTTTTT.

The rearrangement joins TRBV5-4 to TRBJ2-3; 8 bases map to TRBD2. Germline-derived CDR1 and CDR2 are SGHNT and YYREEE (reference sequence). The J segment lost 4 bases and the V segment lost 5 bases, leaving 12 bases of the junction unmatched. The CDR3 covers 16 residues. The CDR3 spells CASSSPGLGVADTQYF. The CDR3, as DNA: TGTGCCAGCAGTTCGCCGGGACTAGGTGTCGCAGATACGCAGTATTTT. Variable domain in full (rest from reference TRBV5-4 and TRBJ2-3): ETGVTQSPTHLIKTRGQQVTLRCSSQSGHNTVSWYQQALGQGPQFIFQYYREEENGRGNFPPRFSGLQFPNYSSELNVNALELDDSALYLCASSSPGLGVADTQYFGPGTRLTVL.